The 11 T cell receptor beta chains presented below share a single source sample, sequenced in a study of T-cell memory formation after mild COVID-19. TCRdb processed the 5' RACE reads anew with MiXCR; each CDR3 protein has one entry. Among about 160,000 distinct CDR3 sequences listed, roughly 30% were seen once. Sequenced: PBMCs or a T cell subset sorted from them (not recorded which). All receptors come from an adult woman who had mild COVID-19 (a few samples of this study predate the infection). Cell type and time point are not known.

A few counts support this clonotype. The chain carries TRBV29-1 and TRBJ2-3, with D perhaps TRBD1 or TRBD2 (5 bases each). This CDR3 region has 14 residues. The ends were cut back, 7 bases at V and 3 bases at J, with 17 bases in the middle. Germline V gene sequence: CDR1 SQVTM, CDR2 ANQGSEA. The CDR3 sequence is CSGLPGTRTDTQYF. In nucleotides, the CDR3 is TGCAGCGGGCTCCCTGGGACCAGGACAGATACGCAGTATTTT.

This clonotype has a handful of counts. V and J are TRBV4-1 and TRBJ2-3; TRBD1 agrees at 8 bases. The CDR3 has 14 amino acids. Unmatched junction bases numbered 5, after V lost 6 bases and J lost 3 bases. Germline V gene lookup returns CDR1 MGHRA and CDR2 YSYEKL. Here the CDR3 reads CASSTGGYTDTQYF. CDR3 nucleotide sequence: TGCGCCAGCAGTACAGGGGGGTATACAGATACGCAGTATTTT.

This chain uses TRBV24-1 with TRBJ2-1, with D perhaps matching TRBD1 or TRBD2 (5 bases each). The CDR3 extends over 15 amino acids. CDR1 is KGHDR, CDR2 SFDVKD, per germline. V lost 7 bases, J lost 0 bases, and 12 bases lay in between. The CDR3 coding sequence is TGTGCCACCAGGGACGGGACGGGCTCCTACAATGAGCAGTTCTTC. Encoded protein: CATRDGTGSYNEQFF.

The chain links TRBV7-2 to TRBJ2-7, with a possible D match to TRBD1 (6 bases). The CDR3 has 14 residues. The germline CDR1 and CDR2 sequences are SGHTA and FQGNSA. Trimming removed 2 bases from V and 5 bases from J, with 13 bases in between. The CDR3 region is CASSLTLGADEQYF. As DNA, the CDR3 is TGTGCCAGCAGCTTAACCTTGGGGGCGGACGAGCAGTACTTC.

The sample holds a few counts of this clonotype. The chain recombines TRBV24-1 with TRBJ2-3; D is unresolved. V shed 4 bases and J shed 2 bases, with 21 bases lying between them. This CDR3 region has 18 residues. From germline, CDR1 is KGHDR and CDR2 SFDVKD. Here the CDR3 reads CATSEAPRASPNTDTQYF. The CDR3 DNA sequence: TGTGCCACCAGTGAAGCTCCCCGGGCCTCACCTAACACAGATACGCAGTATTTT.

This sequence joins TRBV19 and TRBJ2-7; 8 nucleotides match TRBD1. The germline gives CDR1 LNHDA, CDR2 SQIVND (reference sequence). Germline trimming cut 3 bases from V and 2 bases from J; bases unmatched to any gene: 3. The CDR3 loop spans 14 amino acids. The CDR3 sequence is CASSMEGQAYEQYF. CDR3 coding DNA: TGTGCCAGTAGTATGGAGGGACAGGCCTACGAGCAGTACTTC.

J is TRBJ1-1 and V is TRBV12-3 or TRBV12-4; D is ambiguous. V was trimmed by 5 bases and J by 5 bases, leaving 18 bases between them. This CDR3 comprises 15 residues. DNA of the CDR3: TGTGCCAGCAGTCCCTTCCCAACCCCGGGGACTGAAGCTTTCTTT. Translated: CASSPFPTPGTEAFF.

The rearrangement links TRBV25-1 to TRBJ2-3; 9 nucleotides align to TRBD1. The CDR3 length is 13 residues. J lost 5 bases, V lost 7 bases, and 4 bases had no gene match. Germline CDR1 MGHDK, CDR2 SYGVNS. The CDR3 nucleotides are TGTGCCAGCAAACAGGGGGCCGGAGATACGCAGTATTTT. It specifies CASKQGAGDTQYF.

This clonotype was seen just once. This chain uses TRBV6-4 with TRBJ2-1; 7 nucleotides match TRBD2. CDR3 length: 15 amino acids. Germline V gives CDR1 MRHNA, CDR2 SNTAGT. Unmatched junction bases numbered 6, after V lost 4 bases and J lost 3 bases. Here the CDR3 reads CASSVDGGNYNEQFF. In DNA form, the CDR3 reads TGTGCCAGCAGTGTCGACGGGGGGAACTACAATGAGCAGTTCTTC.

This clonotype has more than one count but fewer than ten. This chain connects TRBV7-9 to TRBJ2-1; 8 nucleotides match TRBD2. Germline V gene lookup returns CDR1 SEHNR and CDR2 FQNEAQ (reference sequence). Unmatched junction bases numbered 5, after V lost 5 bases and J lost 2 bases. The CDR3 covers 15 residues. CDR3 nucleotides: TGTGCCAGCAGCCAGAGCGGGAGCGCCTACAATGAGCAGTTCTTC. This translates into CASSQSGSAYNEQFF.

This chain uses TRBV19 with TRBJ2-7; no reliable D call. Germline CDR1 LNHDA, CDR2 SQIVND (reference sequence). This CDR3 has 14 residues. With 6 bases removed from V and 2 bases from J, the gap between germline ends came to 14 bases. The CDR3 region has the DNA TGTGCCAGTAGCACAAACGGCGTGACCTACGAGCAGTACTTC. It translates to CASSTNGVTYEQYF.